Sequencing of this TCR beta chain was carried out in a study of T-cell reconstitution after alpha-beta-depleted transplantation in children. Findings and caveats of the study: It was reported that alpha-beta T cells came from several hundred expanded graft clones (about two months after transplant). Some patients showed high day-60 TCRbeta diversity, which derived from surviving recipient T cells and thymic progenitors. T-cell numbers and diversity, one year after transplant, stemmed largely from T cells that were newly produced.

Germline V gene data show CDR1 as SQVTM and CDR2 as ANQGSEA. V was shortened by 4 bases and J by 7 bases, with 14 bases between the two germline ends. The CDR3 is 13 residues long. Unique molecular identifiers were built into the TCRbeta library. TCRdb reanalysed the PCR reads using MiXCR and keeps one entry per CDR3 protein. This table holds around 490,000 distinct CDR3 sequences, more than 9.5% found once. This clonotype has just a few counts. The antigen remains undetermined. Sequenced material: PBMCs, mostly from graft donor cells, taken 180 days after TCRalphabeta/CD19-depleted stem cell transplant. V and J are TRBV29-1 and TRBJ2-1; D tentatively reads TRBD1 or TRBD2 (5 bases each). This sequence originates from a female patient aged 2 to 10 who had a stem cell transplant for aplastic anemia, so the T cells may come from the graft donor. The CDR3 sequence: CSVVPGPVNEQFF. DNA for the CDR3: TGCAGCGTTGTTCCGGGACCCGTAAATGAGCAGTTCTTC.